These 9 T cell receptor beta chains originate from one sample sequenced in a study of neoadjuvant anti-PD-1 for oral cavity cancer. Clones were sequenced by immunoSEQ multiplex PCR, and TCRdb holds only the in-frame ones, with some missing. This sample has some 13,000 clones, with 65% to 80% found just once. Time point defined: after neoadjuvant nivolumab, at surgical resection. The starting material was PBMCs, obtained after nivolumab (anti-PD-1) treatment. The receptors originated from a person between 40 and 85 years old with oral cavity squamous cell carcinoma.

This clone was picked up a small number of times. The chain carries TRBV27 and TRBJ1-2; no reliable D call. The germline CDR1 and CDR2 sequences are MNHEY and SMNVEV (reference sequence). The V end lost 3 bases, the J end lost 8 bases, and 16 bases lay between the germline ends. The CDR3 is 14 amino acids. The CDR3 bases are TGTGCCAGCAGTTTGGCCGGGCAGCTGGGGGGCTACACCTTC. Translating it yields CASSLAGQLGGYTF.

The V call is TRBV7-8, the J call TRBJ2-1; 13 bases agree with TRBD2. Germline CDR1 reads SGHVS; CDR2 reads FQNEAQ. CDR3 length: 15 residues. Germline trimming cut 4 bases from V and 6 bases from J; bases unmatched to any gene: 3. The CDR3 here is CASSSGLAGSNEQFF. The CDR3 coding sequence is TGTGCCAGCAGCTCGGGACTAGCGGGAAGCAATGAGCAGTTCTTC.

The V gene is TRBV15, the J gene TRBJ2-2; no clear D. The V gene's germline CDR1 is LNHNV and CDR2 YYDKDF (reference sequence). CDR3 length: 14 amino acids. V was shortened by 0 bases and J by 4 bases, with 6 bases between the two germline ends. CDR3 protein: CATSREAGTGELFF. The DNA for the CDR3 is TGTGCCACCAGCAGAGAGGCTGGCACCGGGGAGCTGTTTTTT.

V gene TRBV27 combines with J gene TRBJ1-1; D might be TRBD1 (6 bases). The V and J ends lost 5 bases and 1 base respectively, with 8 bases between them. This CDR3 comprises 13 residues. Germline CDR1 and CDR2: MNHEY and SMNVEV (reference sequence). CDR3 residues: CASSQQGNTEAFF. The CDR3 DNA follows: TGTGCCAGCAGTCAACAGGGGAACACTGAAGCTTTCTTT.

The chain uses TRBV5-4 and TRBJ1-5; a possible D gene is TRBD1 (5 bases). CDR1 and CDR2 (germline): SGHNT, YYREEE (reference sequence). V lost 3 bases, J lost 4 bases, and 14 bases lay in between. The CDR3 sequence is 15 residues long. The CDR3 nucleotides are TGTGCCAGCAGCTCCCAGGGCCCGGGGAATCAGCCCCAGCATTTT. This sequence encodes CASSSQGPGNQPQHF.

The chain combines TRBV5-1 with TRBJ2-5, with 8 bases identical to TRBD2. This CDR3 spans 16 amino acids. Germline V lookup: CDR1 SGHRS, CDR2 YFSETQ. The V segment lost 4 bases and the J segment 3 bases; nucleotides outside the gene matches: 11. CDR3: CASSARGAGAEETQYF. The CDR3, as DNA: TGCGCCAGCAGCGCCCGGGGAGCGGGAGCGGAAGAGACCCAGTACTTC.

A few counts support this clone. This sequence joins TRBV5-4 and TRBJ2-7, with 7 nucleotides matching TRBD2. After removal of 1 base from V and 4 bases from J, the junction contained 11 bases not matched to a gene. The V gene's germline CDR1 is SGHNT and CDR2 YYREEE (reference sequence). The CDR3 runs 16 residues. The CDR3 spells CASSLSADPGGYEQYF. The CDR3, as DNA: TGTGCCAGCAGCTTGTCGGCAGACCCGGGGGGTTACGAGCAGTACTTC.

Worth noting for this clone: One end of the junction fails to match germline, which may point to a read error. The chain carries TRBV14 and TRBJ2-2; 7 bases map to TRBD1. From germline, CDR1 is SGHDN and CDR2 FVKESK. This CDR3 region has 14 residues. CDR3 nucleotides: TGTGCCAGCAGACAAGGACAGGCCACCGGGGAGCTGTTTTTT. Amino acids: CASRQGQATGELFF.

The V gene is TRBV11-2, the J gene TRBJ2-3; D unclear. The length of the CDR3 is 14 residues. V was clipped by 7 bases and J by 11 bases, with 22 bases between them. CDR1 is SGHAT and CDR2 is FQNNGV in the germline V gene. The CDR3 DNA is TGTGCCAGCAAGTCGACCCCTACCGGGTGGGAGCAGTATTTT. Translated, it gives CASKSTPTGWEQYF.